These 24 T cell receptor beta chains were all obtained from the same sample, sequenced in a study of regulatory T cells in long-lasting Graves disease. Time point in this sample: persistent/refractory GD, antithyroid drugs over 5 years with positive TRAb. Generation of the TCR library employed RNA extracted from PBMCs. Arm-PCR with iRepertoire HTBI primers amplified the CDR3 regions for these TCR beta libraries. TCRdb independently ran MiXCR on the multiplex PCR reads; one entry per CDR3 protein. This sample has about 430,000 distinct CDR3 sequences; approximately 22% occur once, and the top ten carry approximately 15%. The starting material was peripheral blood mononuclear cells (PBMCs), obtained when the disease was refractory, from a patient treated with antithyroid drugs. These receptor sequences come from a female donor with Graves disease.

The V and J genes are TRBV3-1 and TRBJ2-7, with 7 bases that match TRBD1. J lost 7 bases, V lost 1 base, and 16 bases had no gene match. The CDR3 contains 17 residues. From germline, CDR1 is LGHDT and CDR2 YNNKEL (reference sequence). The CDR3 protein is CASSQGASKGASGEQYF. Written as DNA, the CDR3 is TGTGCCAGCAGCCAAGGGGCAAGTAAGGGGGCCTCGGGAGAGCAGTACTTC.

The chain employs TRBV20-1 and TRBJ1-6; 7 nucleotides match TRBD1. Germline loops: CDR1 DFQATT, CDR2 SNEGSKA (reference sequence). V gave up 6 bases and J gave up 5 bases; unmatched junction bases: 4. CDR3 size: 13 residues. In DNA form, the CDR3 reads TGCAGTGCGGGGACAGAACATAATTCACCCCTCCACTTT. It codes for CSAGTEHNSPLHF.

This sequence joins TRBV20-1 and TRBJ2-3; D is perhaps TRBD1 or TRBD2 (5 bases each). V was pared by 5 bases and J by 7 bases, with 10 bases between. The CDR3 consists of 11 residues. CDR1 is DFQATT and CDR2 is SNEGSKA in the germline V gene (reference sequence). The chain's CDR3 is CSAVSGHTQYF. The CDR3 DNA is TGCAGTGCTGTCTCGGGGCATACGCAGTATTTT.

This clonotype has ten or more counts. The V and J genes are TRBV11-1 and TRBJ1-1; 11 bases line up with TRBD1. Trimming cost V 5 bases and J 9 bases; bases outside gene matches: 5. The V gene's germline CDR1 is SGHAT and CDR2 FQDESV (reference sequence). CDR3 length: 13 residues. The CDR3 region has the DNA TGTGCCAGCAGCCCGGACAGGGGGCAAAAAGCTTTCTTT. Translation gives CASSPDRGQKAFF.

V is TRBV13 and J is TRBJ1-6; D might be TRBD1 (5 bases). From germline, CDR1 is PRHDT and CDR2 FYEKMQ (reference sequence). V was trimmed by 2 bases and J by 12 bases, leaving 8 bases between them. The CDR3 is 12 residues long. In DNA, the CDR3 is TGTGCCAGCAGCTTACAGGGAGGACCCCTCCACTTT. Its protein is CASSLQGGPLHF.

V usage is TRBV7-8 and J usage is TRBJ2-4; TRBD1 agrees at 7 bases. This CDR3 has 17 amino acids. Germline lookup yields CDR1 SGHVS and CDR2 FQNEAQ. The J segment lost 1 base and the V segment lost 4 bases, leaving 10 bases of the junction unmatched. The CDR3, as DNA: TGTGCCAGCAGCTCTAGGAGACAGGGCTCGGCCAAAAACATTCAGTACTTC. Translation: CASSSRRQGSAKNIQYF.

The V and J genes are TRBV6-9 and TRBJ1-3; D unclear. With 3 bases removed from V and 2 bases from J, the gap between germline ends came to 14 bases. The CDR3 runs 16 residues. Germline V gene lookup returns CDR1 MNHGY and CDR2 SVAAGI. The CDR3 loop reads CASSYLRAGTGNTIYF. CDR3 nucleotides: TGTGCCAGCAGTTACTTAAGGGCGGGAACTGGAAACACCATATATTTT.

The rearrangement uses TRBV9 and TRBJ2-7; D may be TRBD1 (6 bases). This CDR3 region has 14 residues. The V and J ends lost 3 bases and 2 bases respectively, with 12 bases between them. Germline CDR1 is SGDLS and CDR2 is YYNGEE. CDR3 bases: TGTGCCAGCAGCGCCCGACAGGACCCCTACGAGCAGTACTTC. It is translated as CASSARQDPYEQYF.

This chain uses TRBV4-1 with TRBJ2-1; TRBD2 aligns across 7 bases. Unmatched junction bases numbered 9, after V lost 3 bases and J lost 10 bases. This CDR3 comprises 14 residues. Germline CDR1 MGHRA, CDR2 YSYEKL. The CDR3 region has the DNA TGCGCCAGCAGCCAGGGATGGGGACTATACGAGCAGTTCTTC. It codes for CASSQGWGLYEQFF.

The chain is built from TRBV6-6 and TRBJ1-2, with no clear D. V was shortened by 0 bases and J by 2 bases, with 7 bases between the two germline ends. The CDR3 is made up of 14 amino acids. Germline V gene sequence: CDR1 MNHNY, CDR2 SVGAGI (reference sequence). The CDR3 DNA is TGTGCCAGCAGTTACTCTGAGACAAACTATGGCTACACCTTC. Its protein is CASSYSETNYGYTF.

The J gene is TRBJ1-1, the V gene TRBV20-1; 8 nucleotides line up with TRBD1. After removal of 6 bases from V and 4 bases from J, the junction contained 4 bases not matched to a gene. Germline V CDR1 and CDR2: DFQATT, SNEGSKA (reference sequence). This CDR3 has 12 amino acids. CDR3 protein: CSAPTGGTEAFF. CDR3 nucleotide sequence: TGCAGTGCACCCACAGGGGGCACTGAAGCTTTCTTT.

Notes on this clonotype: A read error may be the cause here, since a much bigger clone is one base away. The CDR3 DNA reads TGTGCCAGCAGTGTGGGGGCCAACACTGAAGCTTACTTT. Translated, it gives CASSVGANTEAYF. The rearrangement joins TRBV2 to TRBJ1-1, with D possibly TRBD1 on 6 matching bases. Per germline, CDR1 SNHLY and CDR2 FYNNEI. The CDR3 runs 13 residues. Variable domain in full (rest from reference TRBV2 and TRBJ1-1): EPEVTQTPSHQVTQMGQEVILRCVPISNHLYFYWYRQILGQKVEFLVSFYNNEISEKSEIFDDQFSVERPDGSNFTLKIRSTKLEDSAMYFCASSVGANTEAYFGQGTRLTVV.

This clonotype was seen only a few times. The chain combines TRBV6-5 with TRBJ2-3; a possible D gene is TRBD2 (5 bases). V was pared by 2 bases and J by 0 bases, with 6 bases between. The CDR3 loop spans 14 amino acids. In germline, CDR1 is MNHEY, CDR2 SVGAGI. CDR3 in DNA: TGTGCCAGCAGTTACGGCGGGAGCACAGATACGCAGTATTTT. Amino acids: CASSYGGSTDTQYF.

This chain links TRBV7-9 with TRBJ2-7; unclear D gene. The germline V gene encodes CDR1 SEHNR and CDR2 FQNEAQ (reference sequence). Trimming pared 5 bases from V and 0 bases from J, leaving 14 bases between. The CDR3 sequence is 15 residues long. CDR3 in DNA: TGTGCCAGCAGCCGAACTTTCGACCCCTCCTACGAGCAGTACTTC. It encodes CASSRTFDPSYEQYF.

CDR3 residues: CASGSGRNTEAFF. CDR3 coding DNA: TGTGCCAGCGGTTCAGGACGGAACACTGAAGCTTTCTTT. The gene calls are TRBV7-9 and TRBJ1-1; D ambiguous. Germline CDR1 and CDR2: SEHNR and FQNEAQ (reference sequence). The CDR3 has 13 residues. V was cut by 8 bases and J by 1 base, with 11 bases left in between.

This clonotype came up many times. The chain has TRBV11-2 and TRBJ2-4; D not resolved. Trimming left V 5 bases short and J 3 bases short, with 14 bases between. This CDR3 has 15 amino acids. Germline CDR1 and CDR2: SGHAT and FQNNGV. The CDR3: CASSTPVVGKNIQYF. The CDR3 coding sequence is TGTGCCAGCAGCACGCCGGTGGTAGGCAAAAACATTCAGTACTTC.

This clonotype occurred many times. This chain uses TRBV13 with TRBJ2-5; D is uncertain. CDR1 and CDR2 from the germline V gene are PRHDT and FYEKMQ (reference sequence). The CDR3 sequence is 15 residues long. V was pared by 5 bases and J by 1 base, with 14 bases between. CDR3 residues: CASSHRLGIQETQYF. In DNA, the CDR3 is TGTGCCAGCAGCCACCGGTTGGGGATCCAAGAGACCCAGTACTTC.

This clonotype has just a few counts. The genes are TRBV7-3 and TRBJ1-6; maybe TRBD1 (5 bases). V was clipped by 1 base and J by 6 bases, with 19 bases between them. The CDR3 is made up of 18 amino acids. In germline, CDR1 is SGHTA, CDR2 FQGTGA. The CDR3 here is CASSLICGAGSPNSPLHF. The CDR3, as DNA: TGTGCCAGCAGCTTAATCTGTGGGGCAGGGTCCCCTAATTCACCCCTCCACTTT.

The CDR3 DNA is TGTGCCATCAGTGAAAGGGTCGAGCAGTACTTC. This encodes CAISERVEQYF. This chain joins TRBV10-3 and TRBJ2-7; D gene unclear. Germline CDR1 is ENHRY and CDR2 is SYGVKD. Deletions cut 3 bases from V and 6 bases from J, with 6 bases between. The CDR3 consists of 11 residues.

The genes are TRBV30 and TRBJ1-1; D gene ambiguous. Trimming took off 0 bases at V and 1 base at J, with 9 bases between the two ends. This CDR3 has 14 residues. The germline V gene has CDR1 GTSNPN and CDR2 SVGIG (reference sequence). The CDR3 DNA is TGTGCCTGGAGTGTCAGACTGTCGAACACTGAAGCTTTCTTT. This gives the protein CAWSVRLSNTEAFF.

The sample holds many counts of this clonotype. This chain uses TRBV3-1 with TRBJ2-5, with D unresolved. Between the trimmed V and J ends, which lost 2 bases and 5 bases, there was a span of 9 bases. Germline V gene lookup returns CDR1 LGHDT and CDR2 YNNKEL (reference sequence). The CDR3 has 13 amino acids. The CDR3 region is CASSQSDFETQYF. The CDR3 DNA reads TGTGCCAGCAGCCAAAGCGATTTCGAGACCCAGTACTTC.

The J gene is TRBJ2-3, the V gene TRBV2; TRBD2 matches 9 bases. The CDR3 length is 12 residues. The germline gives CDR1 SNHLY, CDR2 FYNNEI. Trimming removed 7 bases from V and 8 bases from J; junction bases left unmatched: 4. The CDR3 nucleotides read TGTGCCAGCAAAGCGGGAGGCGGTACGCAGTATTTT. This encodes CASKAGGGTQYF. The variable domain in full, completed from reference TRBV2 and TRBJ2-3, reads EPEVTQTPSHQVTQMGQEVILRCVPISNHLYFYWYRQILGQKVEFLVSFYNNEISEKSEIFDDQFSVERPDGSNFTLKIRSTKLEDSAMYFCASKAGGGTQYFGPGTRLTVL.

This clonotype was recorded many times. The J gene is TRBJ2-2, the V gene TRBV5-8; 7 bases are a match to TRBD1. Losses at the gene ends were 4 bases for V and 3 bases for J; bases not matched to a gene: 3. CDR3 length: 14 residues. Germline CDR1 is SGHTS and CDR2 is YDEGEE. DNA for the CDR3: TGTGCCAGCAGCCTCGGGACAGACACCGGGGAGCTGTTTTTT. Protein product: CASSLGTDTGELFF.

This clonotype was observed a few times. The chain is built from TRBV6-2 or TRBV6-3 and TRBJ2-2, with D unclear. The germline V gene has CDR1 MNHEY and CDR2 SVGEGT. CDR3 length: 15 residues. Trimming pared 0 bases from V and 7 bases from J, leaving 12 bases between. The DNA of the CDR3 is TGTGCCAGCAGTTACTCGAATTATGCGGACGGGGAGCTGTTTTTT. It specifies CASSYSNYADGELFF.